The 7 T cell receptor beta chains below all came from one sample that was sequenced in a study of identical twins. TCRdb independently ran MiXCR on the 5' RACE reads; one entry per CDR3 protein. The sample yields some 500,000 distinct CDR3 sequences, 22% seen once. The sample was also reused in another study, on T cells expressing NK-cell markers.

The sequencing sample was made of CD4+ T cells sorted from blood. The source of these receptors is a woman younger than 35 in good health.

Ten or more counts support this clonotype. V gene TRBV20-1 combines with J gene TRBJ2-7; 7 bases are a match to TRBD2. The CDR3 sequence is 15 residues long. V gave up 5 bases and J gave up 5 bases; unmatched junction bases: 15. Germline V lookup: CDR1 DFQATT, CDR2 SNEGSKA (reference sequence). The DNA for the CDR3 is TGCAGTGCTCACAAAACCGGGAGGCACGTCAACGAGCAGTACTTC. Protein product: CSAHKTGRHVNEQYF.

In its sample, this clonotype was seen a few times. V is TRBV6-1 and J is TRBJ1-2; D call uncertain. Germline V gene data show CDR1 as MNHNS and CDR2 as SASEGT. V lost 7 bases to trimming and J lost 7 bases, with 19 bases between them. This CDR3 is 14 amino acids long. CDR3: CASIEGAWSLGYTF. The CDR3 DNA reads as TGTGCCAGCATCGAGGGCGCCTGGAGTCTTGGCTACACCTTC.

This clonotype was observed many times. The genes are TRBV20-1 and TRBJ2-5, with TRBD1 matching over 10 bases. This CDR3 has 14 residues. Germline V gene data show CDR1 as DFQATT and CDR2 as SNEGSKA (reference sequence). The V gene end was trimmed by 4 bases and the J gene end by 7 bases; junction bases not matched to a gene: 9. CDR3 sequence reads: CSATRDRGRGTQYF. The CDR3 DNA reads TGCAGTGCTACCCGGGACAGGGGTAGGGGGACCCAGTACTTC.

The chain links TRBV18 to TRBJ1-6; 9 nucleotides line up with TRBD1. Germline trimming cut 6 bases from V and 8 bases from J; bases unmatched to any gene: 8. The CDR3 contains 15 residues. Germline assignment: CDR1 KGHSH and CDR2 LQKENI. The CDR3 protein is CASSLPGQGYSPLHF. The CDR3 DNA sequence: TGTGCCAGCTCCCTACCGGGACAGGGTTATTCACCCCTCCACTTT. The complete variable domain, with remaining parts taken from reference TRBV18 and TRBJ1-6, reads NAGVMQNPRHLVRRRGQEARLRCSPMKGHSHVYWYRQLPEEGLKFMVYLQKENIIDESGMPKERFSAEFPKEGPSILRIQQVVRGDSAAYFCASSLPGQGYSPLHFGNGTRLTVT.

This clonotype has more than one count but fewer than ten. The chain has TRBV12-3 or TRBV12-4 and TRBJ2-7; 10 bases are a match to TRBD2. The junction had 4 bases not matched to a gene; V was cut back by 1 base and J by 4 bases. The CDR3 contains 15 residues. Here the CDR3 reads CASSLGTSGHYEQYF. The DNA for the CDR3 is TGTGCCAGCAGTTTAGGGACTAGCGGACATTACGAGCAGTACTTC.

The rearrangement joins TRBV5-6 to TRBJ1-5; unclear D gene. Germline V CDR1 and CDR2: SGHDT, YYEEEE. This CDR3 has 12 amino acids. Trimming stripped 0 bases from V and 7 bases from J, with 5 bases between. This CDR3 is CASSLAGQPQHF. In DNA, the CDR3 is TGTGCCAGCAGCTTGGCGGGGCAGCCCCAGCATTTT. The full variable domain, completed using reference TRBV5-6 and TRBJ1-5, is DAGVTQSPTHLIKTRGQQVTLRCSPKSGHDTVSWYQQALGQGPQFIFQYYEEEERQRGNFPDRFSGHQFPNYSSELNVNALLLGDSALYLCASSLAGQPQHFGDGTRLSIL.

This clonotype appeared a few times. This chain links TRBV20-1 with TRBJ2-1; D may be TRBD2 (5 bases). The CDR3 has 17 residues. The germline V and J ends were trimmed by 3 bases and 0 bases, with 18 bases remaining between them. Germline CDR1 reads DFQATT; CDR2 reads SNEGSKA (reference sequence). The CDR3 here is CSASGIGRASSYNEQFF. In DNA form, the CDR3 reads TGCAGTGCTAGCGGTATCGGGCGGGCGAGCTCCTACAATGAGCAGTTCTTC.